Below are 22 T cell receptor beta chains sequenced from a single sample in a study of spatial heterogeneity in lung cancer. Regarding time point: blood at routine non-recurrence follow-up after resection. TCRdb analysed the 5' RACE reads with MiXCR anew, one entry per CDR3 protein. The sample has tens of thousands of distinct CDR3 sequences, more than 9% seen once; the top ten hold approximately 26%. This specimen consisted of PBMCs, obtained at follow-up. Receptor source: a female donor with early-stage non-small cell lung cancer.

This clonotype has only a few counts. The chain uses TRBV7-3 and TRBJ1-1, with D maybe TRBD1 (5 bases). The CDR3 consists of 13 residues. The germline V and J ends were trimmed by 3 bases and 3 bases, with 8 bases remaining between them. Germline assignment: CDR1 SGHTA and CDR2 FQGTGA. CDR3 sequence: CASSFGGDTEAFF. CDR3 DNA: TGTGCCAGCAGCTTCGGGGGGGACACTGAAGCTTTCTTT.

This clonotype was observed many times. The J gene is TRBJ2-1, the V gene TRBV11-2; 9 positions agree with TRBD2. This CDR3 contains 16 residues. Trimming took 1 base from V and 5 from J; bases not matched to a gene: 6. The germline CDR1 and CDR2 sequences are SGHAT and FQNNGV. Here the CDR3 reads CASSLVASGVNNEQFF. The CDR3 DNA follows: TGTGCCAGCAGCTTAGTAGCTAGCGGGGTGAACAATGAGCAGTTCTTC.

This clonotype has at least ten counts. The chain employs TRBV2 and TRBJ2-2, with D hard to call. Germline values: CDR1 SNHLY, CDR2 FYNNEI. This CDR3 is 17 amino acids long. Trimming removed 0 bases from V and 0 bases from J, with 11 bases in between. CDR3 region: CASSEAGQETNTGELFF. In nucleotides, the CDR3 is TGTGCCAGCAGTGAAGCAGGGCAGGAGACGAACACCGGGGAGCTGTTTTTT.

This clonotype was counted at least ten times. This rearrangement joins TRBV27 to TRBJ2-7; D is tentatively TRBD1 or TRBD2 (5 bases each). The germline V gene has CDR1 MNHEY and CDR2 SMNVEV (reference sequence). V lost 2 bases to trimming and J lost 4 bases, with 12 bases between them. The CDR3 has 14 amino acids. Here the CDR3 reads CASSLEGSGYEQYF. CDR3 sequence (DNA): TGTGCCAGCAGTTTAGAGGGGTCGGGGTACGAGCAGTACTTC.

The chain combines TRBV7-6 with TRBJ2-3; 8 bases are a match to TRBD1. From germline, CDR1 is SGHVS and CDR2 FNYEAQ. The V segment lost 1 base and the J segment 1 base; nucleotides outside the gene matches: 4. The CDR3 loop spans 16 amino acids. CDR3 amino acids: CASSLEPTGGTDTQYF. Here the CDR3 DNA reads TGTGCCAGCAGCTTAGAACCGACAGGGGGCACAGATACGCAGTATTTT.

The chain links TRBV4-3 to TRBJ1-4, with TRBD1 as a possible D gene (6 bases). Looked up from germline, CDR1 is LGHNA and CDR2 is YSLEER. The V and J ends lost 0 bases and 4 bases respectively, with 15 bases between them. The CDR3 runs 17 residues. The CDR3 loop is CASSQDIGGGYNEKLFF. The CDR3 DNA reads as TGCGCCAGCAGCCAAGATATCGGGGGCGGATATAATGAAAAACTGTTTTTT.

This chain uses TRBV19 with TRBJ2-5; 8 bases agree with TRBD2. V gave up 8 bases and J gave up 3 bases; unmatched junction bases: 5. Looked up from germline, CDR1 is LNHDA and CDR2 is SQIVND (reference sequence). The CDR3 extends over 13 amino acids. The CDR3 here is CASLGLDEETQYF. CDR3 bases: TGTGCCAGTTTGGGACTAGATGAAGAGACCCAGTACTTC.

This clonotype has only a few counts. The chain couples TRBV28 to TRBJ1-4, with no clear D. Germline CDR1 is MDHEN and CDR2 is SYDVKM. CDR3 size: 15 residues. Trimming stripped 2 bases from V and 7 bases from J, with 14 bases between. The CDR3 DNA is TGTGCCAGCAGTTTACCCGCCAGTATGACTGAAAAACTGTTTTTT. Translation: CASSLPASMTEKLFF.

The chain employs TRBV5-1 and TRBJ2-7, with D tentatively TRBD1 (6 bases). Trimming removed 4 bases from V and 1 base from J, with 9 bases in between. Germline V CDR1 and CDR2: SGHRS, YFSETQ. This CDR3 region has 13 residues. CDR3 in amino acids: CASSETGSYEQYF. The CDR3 DNA sequence: TGCGCCAGCAGCGAAACAGGGTCCTACGAGCAGTACTTC. Complete variable domain (other parts from reference TRBV5-1 and TRBJ2-7): KAGVTQTPRYLIKTRGQQVTLSCSPISGHRSVSWYQQTPGQGLQFLFEYFSETQRNKGNFPGRFSGRQFSNSRSEMNVSTLELGDSALYLCASSETGSYEQYFGPGTRLTVT.

There are a few counts of this clonotype. The rearrangement joins TRBV6-5 to TRBJ2-5; maybe TRBD1 (5 bases). Trimming took 6 bases from V and 5 from J, leaving 7 bases between them. The CDR3 is made up of 11 amino acids. Germline CDR1 and CDR2: MNHEY and SVGAGI. CDR3 DNA sequence: TGTGCCAGCAGCCAGGGTGAGACCCAGTACTTC. It encodes CASSQGETQYF.

This clonotype appeared a few times. The rearrangement uses TRBV2 and TRBJ1-2, with unresolved D. This CDR3 is built from 11 residues. The V gene's germline CDR1 is SNHLY and CDR2 FYNNEI. V lost 10 bases to trimming and J lost 5 bases, with 11 bases between them. The chain's CDR3 is CAIPTGYGYTF. CDR3 DNA sequence: TGTGCCATCCCGACCGGGTATGGCTACACCTTC.

The genes are TRBV5-1 and TRBJ1-1, with no clear D. This CDR3 region has 14 residues. Germline V gene lookup returns CDR1 SGHRS and CDR2 YFSETQ. V shed 0 bases and J shed 5 bases, with 11 bases lying between them. In DNA form, the CDR3 reads TGCGCCAGCAGCTTGGCCGGGGTGTTGACTGAAGCTTTCTTT. Amino acid sequence: CASSLAGVLTEAFF.

This clonotype was seen a handful of times. The chain joins TRBV19 to TRBJ1-2; D is undetermined. The CDR3 totals 12 residues. Deletions cut 1 base from V and 8 bases from J, with 8 bases between. Germline V gives CDR1 LNHDA, CDR2 SQIVND (reference sequence). The CDR3 protein is CASSIGDGGYTF. The CDR3 coding sequence is TGTGCCAGTAGTATAGGAGACGGGGGCTACACCTTC.

The table lists this clonotype with a few counts. The CDR3, as DNA: TGCAGTGCTAGAGATCGCCAGGGCAGAGAGACCCAGTACTTC. Its protein product is CSARDRQGRETQYF. V is TRBV20-1 and J is TRBJ2-5, with D possibly TRBD1 on 5 matching bases. This CDR3 is 14 amino acids long. Per germline, CDR1 DFQATT and CDR2 SNEGSKA (reference sequence). Trimming removed 0 bases from V and 4 bases from J, with 12 bases in between.

Many counts were recorded for this clonotype. The J gene is TRBJ2-7, the V gene TRBV6-5; 7 nucleotides agree with TRBD2. The CDR3 spans 15 residues. Germline V gene sequence: CDR1 MNHEY, CDR2 SVGAGI. J lost 2 bases, V lost 6 bases, and 10 bases had no gene match. CDR3 bases: TGTGCCAGCAGCCCGGGGGGAGCTCTGACCTACGAGCAGTACTTC. The encoded protein is CASSPGGALTYEQYF.

In this sample, this clonotype turned up a few times. The chain links TRBV7-9 to TRBJ2-2; 9 bases match TRBD2. The V and J ends lost 5 bases and 2 bases, in that order; junction bases with no gene match: 6. The germline V gene encodes CDR1 SEHNR and CDR2 FQNEAQ (reference sequence). The CDR3 has 16 residues. CDR3 bases: TGTGCCAGCAGCCCGGTAGCGGGGGCCAACACCGGGGAGCTGTTTTTT. It encodes CASSPVAGANTGELFF.

The J gene is TRBJ2-5, the V gene TRBV9; 8 bases map to TRBD2. Germline-derived CDR1 and CDR2 are SGDLS and YYNGEE. CDR3 length equals 15 residues. J was trimmed by 3 bases and V by 3 bases; bases with no gene match: 7. In DNA form, the CDR3 reads TGTGCCAGCAGCGAGCGCCTAGCGGGCGAAGAGACCCAGTACTTC. Protein sequence: CASSERLAGEETQYF.

The rearrangement joins TRBV4-3 to TRBJ2-7; D tentatively fits TRBD1 or TRBD2 (6 bases each). From germline, CDR1 is LGHNA and CDR2 YSLEER. V was trimmed by 0 bases and J by 3 bases, leaving 9 bases between them. The CDR3 contains 14 residues. The CDR3 nucleotides read TGCGCCAGCAGCCAAGATCGGGGGCTCTACGAGCAGTACTTC. Translation: CASSQDRGLYEQYF.

Ten or more counts support this clonotype. V and J are TRBV12-3 or TRBV12-4 and TRBJ1-4; D uncertain. The CDR3 sequence is 14 residues long. Trimming pared 4 bases from V and 8 bases from J, leaving 14 bases between. CDR3 in DNA: TGTGCCAGCAGTTACGTCCCTCGCGGAGAAAAACTGTTTTTT. Protein sequence: CASSYVPRGEKLFF.

Of note for this clonotype: Given a much more abundant clone one base away, this may be a read error. The chain recombines TRBV19 with TRBJ1-1, with D uncertain. This CDR3 comprises 15 residues. Trimming removed 3 bases from V and 4 bases from J, with 15 bases in between. Germline values: CDR1 LNHDA, CDR2 SQIVND (reference sequence). The CDR3 protein is CASSIWLGFTTEAFF. The DNA for the CDR3 is TGTGCCAGTAGTATTTGGTTGGGATTTACCACTGAAGCTTTCTTT.

This clonotype is medium-sized (0.01 to 0.1%). The chain uses TRBV4-3 and TRBJ2-7; tentatively, D is TRBD2 (5 bases). Deletions cut 0 bases from V and 0 bases from J, with 9 bases between. The germline gives CDR1 LGHNA, CDR2 YSLEER. The CDR3 is 15 residues long. CDR3 sequence: CASSQDRGSSYEQYF. The CDR3 nucleotides are TGCGCCAGCAGCCAAGATAGAGGGAGCTCCTACGAGCAGTACTTC.

This clonotype occurred many times. This CDR3 is CASTPGGAGMDTQYF. The CDR3 DNA is TGTGCCAGCACTCCCGGCGGAGCCGGGATGGATACGCAGTATTTT. V is TRBV6-5 and J is TRBJ2-3, with D tentatively TRBD2 (5 bases). The CDR3 extends over 15 amino acids. V lost 7 bases, J lost 6 bases, and 20 bases lay in between. Looked up from germline, CDR1 is MNHEY and CDR2 is SVGAGI.